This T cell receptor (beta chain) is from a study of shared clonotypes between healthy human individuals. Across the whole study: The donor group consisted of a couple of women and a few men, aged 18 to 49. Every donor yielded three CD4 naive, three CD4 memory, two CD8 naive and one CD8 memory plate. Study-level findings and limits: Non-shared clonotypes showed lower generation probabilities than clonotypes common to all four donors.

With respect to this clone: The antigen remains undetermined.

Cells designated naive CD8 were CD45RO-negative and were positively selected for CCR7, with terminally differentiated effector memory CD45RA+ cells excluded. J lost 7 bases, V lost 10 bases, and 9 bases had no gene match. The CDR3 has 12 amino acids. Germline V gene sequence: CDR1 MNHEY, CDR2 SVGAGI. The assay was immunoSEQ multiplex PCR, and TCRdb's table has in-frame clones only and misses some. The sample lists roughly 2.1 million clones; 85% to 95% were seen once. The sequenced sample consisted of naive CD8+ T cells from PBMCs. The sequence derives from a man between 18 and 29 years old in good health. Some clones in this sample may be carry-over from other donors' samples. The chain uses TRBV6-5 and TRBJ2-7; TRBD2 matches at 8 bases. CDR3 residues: CATSGFLFEQYF. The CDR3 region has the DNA TGTGCCACTAGCGGGTTCCTCTTTGAGCAGTACTTC.